The text below deals with one TCR beta chain. Distinct nucleotide sequences in the sample also encode this CDR3. CDR1 is SGHAT and CDR2 is FQNNGV in the germline V gene. This CDR3 has 15 amino acids. Deletions cut 4 bases from V and 2 bases from J, with 15 bases between. The data were produced by immunoSEQ multiplex PCR, yet TCRdb's version contains in-frame clones alone and is incomplete. Of fewer than 1.8 million clones listed, less than 99% are singletons. This record comes from a study of shared clonotypes between healthy human individuals. This clonotype was sampled from a man aged 25-45 years in good health. Sequenced sample: naive CD4+ T cells sorted from blood. The subset: CD45RA+ positively selected. This chain joins TRBV11-2 and TRBJ2-7, with a tentative D call TRBD1 (6 bases). The CDR3 region is CASSSYRDRAYEQYF. The CDR3 DNA is TGTGCCAGCAGCTCCTACAGGGATCGGGCCTACGAGCAGTACTTC.